This entry lists 27 T cell receptor beta chains sequenced from one sample in a study of T cells in Graves' hyperthyroidism and ophthalmopathy. Amplified TCR beta CDR3 regions derived from RNA transcripts. Primed by the HTBI set, a first-round RT-PCR was run on the TCR CDR3. TCRdb called the multiplex PCR reads again in MiXCR, with one record for every CDR3 protein. The table includes 300,000 to 500,000 distinct CDR3 sequences, under 15% detected once. The sequenced sample consisted of blood. The receptors were gathered from a woman aged 25 to 39 with Graves' hyperthyroidism.

This rearrangement joins TRBV4-1 to TRBJ2-1; a weak D match, TRBD1 (5 bases). V was clipped by 4 bases and J by 5 bases, with 12 bases between them. Germline V gives CDR1 MGHRA, CDR2 YSYEKL. The CDR3 consists of 14 residues. The CDR3 protein is CASSPTDRHNEQFF. CDR3 nucleotides: TGCGCCAGCAGCCCTACCGACAGACACAATGAGCAGTTCTTC.

A note on this clonotype: Lacking the conserved final phenylalanine or tryptophan, this CDR3 likely reflects a read error. This rearrangement joins TRBV6-1 to TRBJ2-1, with D possibly being TRBD2 (6 bases). Between the trimmed V and J ends, which lost 7 bases and 1 base, there was a span of 17 bases. The length of the CDR3 is 16 residues. CDR1 is MNHNS and CDR2 is SASEGT in the germline V gene. CDR3 in DNA: TGTGCCAGCACCCGGGCGGGGCTGACTTCCTACAATGAGCAGTTCCTC. As protein: CASTRAGLTSYNEQFL.

The chain has TRBV4-2 and TRBJ2-4; a weak D match, TRBD2 (6 bases). Germline CDR1 reads LGHNA; CDR2 reads YNFKEQ. The CDR3 extends over 16 amino acids. Trimming stripped 1 base from V and 1 base from J, with 11 bases between. Here the CDR3 DNA reads TGTGCCAGCAGCCAAGTTACTAGCTCGGCCAAAAACATTCAGTACTTC. Amino acid sequence: CASSQVTSSAKNIQYF.

This clonotype was recorded many times. The chain carries TRBV18 and TRBJ2-1, with D perhaps TRBD2 (6 bases). The V end was cut by 4 bases, the J end by 15 bases, with 13 bases between. This CDR3 has 11 residues. Per germline, CDR1 KGHSH and CDR2 LQKENI. The CDR3 protein is CASSQGLGGFF. In DNA, the CDR3 is TGTGCCAGCTCACAAGGACTGGGGGGGTTCTTC.

This clonotype appeared a few times. The rearrangement links TRBV20-1 to TRBJ1-5; a weak D match, TRBD1 (6 bases). V was cut by 0 bases and J by 4 bases, with 13 bases left in between. The germline V gene encodes CDR1 DFQATT and CDR2 SNEGSKA (reference sequence). This CDR3 has 15 amino acids. CDR3 sequence: CSARDRKGGNQPQHF. The DNA of the CDR3 is TGCAGTGCTAGAGATCGGAAGGGGGGGAATCAGCCCCAGCATTTT.

This clonotype was recorded a few times. This chain joins TRBV5-1 and TRBJ2-7, with unresolved D. CDR1 SGHRS and CDR2 YFSETQ come from the germline V gene. The CDR3 length is 14 residues. V lost 0 bases, J lost 2 bases, and 9 bases lay in between. The CDR3 sequence is CASSLAPEPYEQYF. The DNA for the CDR3 is TGCGCCAGCAGCTTGGCCCCAGAACCCTACGAGCAGTACTTC.

This clonotype was seen more than once but under ten times. This chain connects TRBV7-3 to TRBJ2-1; 7 nucleotides align to TRBD1. The ends lost 4 bases at V and 0 bases at J; junction bases unmatched: 6. CDR1 SGHTA and CDR2 FQGTGA come from the germline V gene. This CDR3 has 16 residues. CDR3 region: CASSSFGDSSYNEQFF. The CDR3 region has the DNA TGTGCCAGCAGCTCTTTTGGGGACAGCTCCTACAATGAGCAGTTCTTC.

This clonotype has ten or more counts. The V call is TRBV10-3, the J call TRBJ2-7; D is uncertain. Germline assignment: CDR1 ENHRY and CDR2 SYGVKD. There are 12 residues in the CDR3. V gave up 6 bases and J gave up 0 bases, with 6 bases separating them. In DNA form, the CDR3 reads TGTGCCATCAGCGGATCCTCCTACGAGCAGTACTTC. Amino acids: CAISGSSYEQYF.

This clonotype occurred a few times. The chain couples TRBV3-1 to TRBJ2-1; no clear D gene. The CDR3 has 15 residues. V lost 1 base and J lost 6, with 13 bases in between. Germline assignment: CDR1 LGHDT and CDR2 YNNKEL (reference sequence). The CDR3 loop is CASSQVASKPNEQFF. CDR3 nucleotides: TGTGCCAGCAGCCAAGTGGCGTCGAAGCCCAATGAGCAGTTCTTC.

The table lists this clonotype with many counts. This chain connects TRBV7-9 to TRBJ2-7; 10 bases align to TRBD2. The ends lost 7 bases at V and 6 bases at J; junction bases unmatched: 9. Germline CDR1 SEHNR, CDR2 FQNEAQ (reference sequence). This CDR3 contains 14 residues. CDR3 in DNA: TGTGCCAGCACCCGCCTAGCGGGAGACGTCGAGCAGTACTTC. Its protein is CASTRLAGDVEQYF.

This clonotype has just a few counts. The J gene is TRBJ1-3, the V gene TRBV3-1, with TRBD1 as a possible D gene (5 bases). CDR1 and CDR2 from the germline V gene are LGHDT and YNNKEL (reference sequence). V lost 6 bases to trimming and J lost 6 bases, with 15 bases between them. The CDR3 contains 14 residues. CDR3 sequence reads: CASSLGTEPNTIYF. The DNA for the CDR3 is TGTGCCAGCAGTCTGGGGACCGAGCCAAACACCATATATTTT.

There are many counts of this clonotype. V is TRBV18 and J is TRBJ1-1; 11 positions agree with TRBD1. Germline V gene sequence: CDR1 KGHSH, CDR2 LQKENI. Germline trimming cut 6 bases from V and 6 bases from J; bases unmatched to any gene: 12. This CDR3 contains 16 residues. For the CDR3, the DNA is TGTGCCAGCTCTCGCCCTCGGGACAGGGGGGACCCTGAAGCTTTCTTT. Protein: CASSRPRDRGDPEAFF.

This clonotype has ten or more counts. The chain recombines TRBV2 with TRBJ1-2; TRBD1 aligns across 9 bases. V dropped 5 bases and J dropped 8; count of bases not matched to a gene: 12. Germline V lookup: CDR1 SNHLY, CDR2 FYNNEI. The CDR3 sequence is 15 residues long. The CDR3 DNA follows: TGTGCCAGCAGTCCCGGGACAGGGCAACAGGGAGGCTACACCTTC. Amino acids: CASSPGTGQQGGYTF.

The CDR3 DNA is TGCAGTGCCCAACGTGGAGATACGCAGTATTTT. Amino acid sequence: CSAQRGDTQYF. V usage is TRBV20-1 and J usage is TRBJ2-3; D gene unclear. The CDR3 extends over 11 amino acids. Trimming left V 6 bases short and J 5 bases short, with 9 bases between. The germline gives CDR1 DFQATT, CDR2 SNEGSKA (reference sequence).

This clonotype was seen ten or more times. The chain carries TRBV18 and TRBJ2-7; D is undetermined. The V gene's germline CDR1 is KGHSH and CDR2 LQKENI. The CDR3 length is 14 residues. V was clipped by 3 bases and J by 4 bases, with 13 bases between them. The CDR3 nucleotides are TGTGCCAGCTCACCGCAGTACCTAGATTACGAGCAGTACTTC. Protein sequence: CASSPQYLDYEQYF. Variable domain in full (rest from reference TRBV18 and TRBJ2-7): NAGVMQNPRHLVRRRGQEARLRCSPMKGHSHVYWYRQLPEEGLKFMVYLQKENIIDESGMPKERFSAEFPKEGPSILRIQQVVRGDSAAYFCASSPQYLDYEQYFGPGTRLTVT.

In this sample, this clonotype turned up many times. This chain connects TRBV25-1 to TRBJ1-2; possible D gene TRBD1, 6 bases. From germline, CDR1 is MGHDK and CDR2 SYGVNS. CDR3 size: 13 residues. The germline V and J ends were trimmed by 4 bases and 2 bases, with 8 bases remaining between them. Written as DNA, the CDR3 is TGTGCCAGCAGTGGGGACACCAACTATGGCTACACCTTC. Protein sequence: CASSGDTNYGYTF.

As to this clonotype: No conserved phenylalanine or tryptophan ends this CDR3, so it is likely a read error. The chain is built from TRBV24-1 and TRBJ2-2; the D gene is possibly TRBD1 (5 bases). The CDR3 extends over 16 amino acids. The germline V gene has CDR1 KGHDR and CDR2 SFDVKD. The V and J ends lost 3 bases and 6 bases respectively, with 16 bases between them. CDR3 DNA: TGTGCCACCAGTGATATAGGGGTTCGTTCTGCCGGGGAGCTGTTTTCT. This gives the protein CATSDIGVRSAGELFS.

This clonotype occurred a few times. The V gene is TRBV9, the J gene TRBJ2-3, with 11 bases identical to TRBD2. The CDR3 has 21 residues. Per the germline V gene, CDR1 is SGDLS and CDR2 is YYNGEE. The V and J ends lost 2 bases and 5 bases, in that order; junction bases with no gene match: 22. CDR3 loop: CASSVGNGRRIAGGPLDTQYF. As DNA, the CDR3 is TGTGCCAGCAGCGTGGGGAATGGACGGCGGATAGCGGGAGGGCCATTAGATACGCAGTATTTT.

This clonotype appeared many times. The J gene is TRBJ1-2, the V gene TRBV28; 7 nucleotides align to TRBD1. Trimming took 8 bases from V and 8 from J; bases not matched to a gene: 8. The CDR3 length is 12 residues. The germline V gene encodes CDR1 MDHEN and CDR2 SYDVKM. The CDR3 DNA reads TGTGCCAGCCTAAAGGGACAGAGGGGCTACACCTTC. It specifies CASLKGQRGYTF.

This clonotype was detected many times. This sequence joins TRBV12-3 or TRBV12-4 and TRBJ1-2, with D unresolved. V was shortened by 2 bases and J by 7 bases, with 11 bases between the two germline ends. This CDR3 spans 13 amino acids. CDR3 sequence (DNA): TGTGCCAGCAGTTTAAGTTCAGCCTCTGGCTACACCTTC. Translated, it gives CASSLSSASGYTF.

The chain couples TRBV29-1 to TRBJ2-7, with TRBD2 identical over 7 bases. V shed 4 bases, J shed 0 bases, and the junction held 12 bases outside the gene matches. Germline V gene data show CDR1 as SQVTM and CDR2 as ANQGSEA. The CDR3 loop spans 16 amino acids. In nucleotides, the CDR3 is TGCAGCGTTGGGGGGGAGGGACTAATCGCCTCCTACGAGCAGTACTTC. Amino acids: CSVGGEGLIASYEQYF.

The sample holds a few counts of this clonotype. The chain uses TRBV27 and TRBJ2-7; TRBD2 might be the D (7 bases). The CDR3 is 16 amino acids. Trimming left V 6 bases short and J 0 bases short, with 18 bases between. From germline, CDR1 is MNHEY and CDR2 SMNVEV (reference sequence). In DNA form, the CDR3 reads TGTGCCAGCAGGCCTCGTGGAGGGGGGGCCTCCTACGAGCAGTACTTC. The encoded protein is CASRPRGGGASYEQYF.

This clonotype has a handful of counts. The V and J genes are TRBV10-3 and TRBJ1-5, with D possibly matching TRBD1 (6 bases). The length of the CDR3 is 14 residues. Germline values: CDR1 ENHRY, CDR2 SYGVKD. Between the trimmed V and J ends, which lost 5 bases and 3 bases, there was a span of 11 bases. The CDR3 DNA reads TGTGCCATCAGTCAGGGGTCCAACAATCAGCCCCAGCATTTT. Its translation: CAISQGSNNQPQHF.

The V call is TRBV9, the J call TRBJ2-3, with 10 bases fitting TRBD2. This CDR3 has 14 amino acids. The V gene end was trimmed by 0 bases and the J gene end by 5 bases; junction bases not matched to a gene: 0. The V gene's germline CDR1 is SGDLS and CDR2 YYNGEE. The CDR3 sequence is CASSVVAGGDTQYF. In DNA, the CDR3 is TGTGCCAGCAGCGTAGTAGCGGGAGGAGATACGCAGTATTTT.

Ten or more counts support this clonotype. The chain couples TRBV5-1 to TRBJ2-3; 10 bases agree with TRBD1. CDR1 is SGHRS, CDR2 YFSETQ, per germline. The CDR3 is made up of 15 amino acids. J lost 6 bases, V lost 2 bases, and 6 bases had no gene match. The CDR3 coding sequence is TGCGCCAGCAGCTTTCGGACAGGGGGACCGGATACGCAGTATTTT. This gives the protein CASSFRTGGPDTQYF.

This clonotype has a count of ten or more. V usage is TRBV28 and J usage is TRBJ2-7; 7 bases agree with TRBD1. After removal of 5 bases from V and 2 bases from J, the junction contained 6 bases not matched to a gene. The germline CDR1 and CDR2 sequences are MDHEN and SYDVKM. CDR3 size: 14 residues. The CDR3 nucleotides are TGTGCCAGCAGTCTCCCGGGACAGACCTACGAGCAGTACTTC. Encoded protein: CASSLPGQTYEQYF.

This chain links TRBV5-1 with TRBJ2-7, with 10 positions matching TRBD2. The CDR3 has 15 amino acids. The V gene end was trimmed by 4 bases and the J gene end by 1 base; junction bases not matched to a gene: 5. From germline, CDR1 is SGHRS and CDR2 YFSETQ. The CDR3 spells CASSRGLAESYEQYF. As DNA, the CDR3 is TGCGCCAGCAGCCGTGGACTAGCGGAGTCCTACGAGCAGTACTTC.